Listed below are T cell receptor beta chains from one sample, sequenced in a study of blood T cell repertoires in COVID-19. Profiling relied on immunoSEQ multiplex PCR, and the TCRdb table lists in-frame clones only, not all of them. The table has approximately 130,000 clones, under 85% seen once. The material sequenced was peripheral blood. These receptors all come from a man aged 35-49 years with active or convalescent COVID-19. CDR3s include the opening cysteine and the closing phenylalanine or tryptophan. A D gene is named only where the DNA matches it firmly. Size tells how often a clone was seen (once, few, many) or the class of an expanded clone, and some rows leave it out.

TRBJ2-2	NA	TRBV6-5	NA	CASSLVYNTGELFF	TGTGCCAGCAGCCTGGTCTACAACACCGGGGAGCTGTTTTTT
TRBJ2-1	NA	TRBV27	TRBD1	CASSWGQGSNEQFF	TGTGCCAGCAGTTGGGGACAGGGGTCAAATGAGCAGTTCTTC
TRBJ1-5	NA	TRBV5-5	TRBD1	CASSSGQAAGYSNQPQHF	TGTGCCAGCAGCTCAGGACAGGCTGCGGGTTATAGCAATCAGCCCCAGCATTTT
TRBJ1-1	few	TRBV6-6	TRBD1	CASIPGQVNTEAFF	TGTGCCAGCATCCCGGGACAGGTGAACACTGAAGCTTTCTTT
TRBJ2-1	NA	TRBV2	TRBD2	CASSGRRGGDEQFF	TGTGCCAGCAGTGGGAGGCGGGGGGGCGATGAGCAGTTCTTC
TRBJ1-2	NA	TRBV6-5	NA	CASSYLVGANYGYTF	TGTGCCAGCAGTTACCTCGTAGGGGCCAACTATGGCTACACCTTC
TRBJ1-5	NA	TRBV29-1	NA	CSVRTGNQPQHF	TGCAGCGTTAGAACAGGGAATCAGCCCCAGCATTTT
TRBJ1-1	NA	TRBV25-1	TRBD1	CASRVTGGGTEAFF	TGTGCCAGCAGGGTTACAGGGGGTGGAACTGAAGCTTTCTTT
TRBJ2-4	NA	TRBV30	TRBD1	CAWSVRRDRVNIQYF	TGTGCCTGGAGTGTACGAAGGGACAGGGTAAACATTCAGTACTTC
TRBJ2-5	NA	TRBV11-2	TRBD2	CASSLNPPSGEETQYF	TGTGCCAGCAGCTTAAATCCCCCTAGCGGGGAAGAGACCCAGTACTTC
TRBJ2-2	once	TRBV2	TRBD1	CASSVGTGGNTGELFF	TGTGCCAGCAGTGTGGGGACAGGGGGAAACACCGGGGAGCTGTTTTTT
TRBJ2-7	NA	TRBV12-3/TRBV12-4	NA	CASSLEGREQYF	TGTGCCAGCAGTTTAGAGGGGCGCGAGCAGTACTTC
TRBJ2-2	once	TRBV2	NA	CASSVKRGSTGELFF	TGTGCCAGCAGTGTGAAGAGGGGGAGCACCGGGGAGCTGTTTTTT
TRBJ2-2	NA	TRBV2	NA	CASSEAGGQIGGELFF	TGTGCCAGCAGTGAAGCGGGGGGACAGATCGGCGGGGAGCTGTTTTTT
TRBJ1-2	NA	TRBV18	NA	CASSPEGLNYGYTF	TGTGCCAGCTCACCCGAGGGCCTGAACTATGGCTACACCTTC
TRBJ2-3	once	TRBV5-5	TRBD1	CASSYGQGAGTDTQYF	TGTGCCAGCAGCTACGGACAGGGGGCGGGGACAGATACGCAGTATTTT
TRBJ2-3	NA	TRBV18	TRBD1	CASSPRDSSTDTQYF	TGTGCCAGCTCACCACGGGACAGCTCCACAGATACGCAGTATTTT
TRBJ2-1	NA	TRBV7-3	TRBD1	CASSSSTGAYNEQFF	TGTGCCAGCAGCTCCTCGACAGGGGCATACAATGAGCAGTTCTTC
TRBJ2-2	NA	TRBV5-4	TRBD1	CASSLNQGAGGELFF	TGTGCCAGCAGCCTGAACCAGGGGGCAGGCGGGGAGCTGTTTTTT
TRBJ2-5	once	TRBV29-1	NA	CSVDRQETQYF	TGCAGCGTTGACAGGCAAGAGACCCAGTACTTC
TRBJ2-1	NA	TRBV3-1/TRBV3-2	TRBD2	CASSNGRGGNNEQFF	TGTGCCAGCAGCAATGGGCGGGGGGGCAATAATGAGCAGTTCTTC
TRBJ2-5	NA	TRBV19	NA	CASSSGSLGETQYF	TGTGCCAGTAGTTCGGGATCCCTGGGAGAGACCCAGTACTTC
TRBJ2-3	few	TRBV7-7	TRBD1	CASSSGQGRDTQYF	TGTGCCAGCAGCTCTGGACAGGGAAGGGATACGCAGTATTTT
TRBJ2-5	once	TRBV2	TRBD2	CASKGLAAQETQYF	TGTGCCAGCAAGGGGCTAGCGGCACAAGAGACCCAGTACTTC
TRBJ1-3	NA	TRBV11-2	NA	CASSPGQMGNTIYF	TGTGCCAGCAGCCCGGGACAAATGGGAAACACCATATATTTT
TRBJ2-1	NA	TRBV4-2	NA	CASSQDQLNNEQFF	TGTGCCAGCAGCCAAGATCAACTAAACAATGAGCAGTTCTTC
TRBJ2-7	NA	TRBV7-9	TRBD1	CASSLNRGQQGQYF	TGTGCCAGCAGCCTAAACAGGGGGCAACAGGGGCAGTACTTC
TRBJ2-6	NA	TRBV18	TRBD1	CASSRPGTGLSGANVLTF	TGTGCCAGCTCACGACCCGGGACAGGGCTCTCTGGGGCCAACGTCCTGACTTTC
TRBJ1-6	NA	TRBV3-1/TRBV3-2	NA	CASSQDHGQGINSPLHF	TGTGCCAGCAGCCAAGATCATGGGCAGGGGATAAATTCACCCCTCCACTTT
TRBJ1-5	NA	TRBV7-9	NA	CASSLAATAHNQPQHF	TGTGCCAGCAGCTTAGCCGCCACAGCCCACAATCAGCCCCAGCATTTT
TRBJ1-2	NA	TRBV6-5	NA	CASRRGAQDYGYTF	TGTGCCAGCAGGCGGGGGGCGCAGGACTATGGCTACACCTTC
TRBJ1-1	NA	TRBV6-6	NA	CASSYGQTEAFF	TGTGCCAGCAGTTACGGGCAAACTGAAGCTTTCTTT
TRBJ1-1	NA	TRBV10-3	TRBD1	CAISRTGGKGMNTEAFF	TGTGCCATCAGTAGGACAGGGGGGAAAGGCATGAACACTGAAGCTTTCTTT
TRBJ2-1	NA	TRBV7-3	TRBD2	CASSLALGGANEQFF	TGTGCCAGCAGCTTAGCTCTCGGGGGGGCCAATGAGCAGTTCTTC
TRBJ1-4	once	TRBV4-1	NA	CASSQDGTSTNEKLFF	TGCGCCAGCAGCCAAGATGGCACCTCAACTAATGAAAAACTGTTTTTT
TRBJ2-7	NA	TRBV30	NA	CAWSRGYEQYF	TGTGCCTGGAGTAGGGGTTACGAGCAGTACTTC
TRBJ1-3	NA	TRBV5-1	TRBD1	CASSLTDRGSGNTIYF	TGCGCCAGCAGCTTGACGGACAGGGGATCTGGAAACACCATATATTTT
TRBJ2-7	NA	TRBV24-1	NA	CATSVVGGRKDEQYF	TGTGCCACCAGTGTTGTTGGTGGCAGGAAGGACGAGCAGTACTTC
TRBJ2-1	NA	TRBV30	TRBD1	CAWSPLQGAYNEQFF	TGTGCCTGGAGTCCTCTACAGGGGGCGTACAATGAGCAGTTCTTC
TRBJ1-2	NA	TRBV30	NA	CAWFRNYGYTF	TGTGCCTGGTTTAGAAACTATGGCTACACCTTC
TRBJ2-5	NA	TRBV7-9	NA	CASSRTGMLAAGQETQYF	TGTGCCAGCAGCAGGACAGGGATGCTAGCAGCGGGGCAAGAGACCCAGTACTTC
TRBJ2-1	once	TRBV5-4	NA	CASSPRENNEQFF	TGTGCCAGCAGCCCCCGGGAGAACAATGAGCAGTTCTTC
TRBJ1-6	NA	TRBV6-5	TRBD1	CASHPGQYNSPLHF	TGTGCCAGCCACCCGGGACAGTATAATTCACCCCTCCACTTT
TRBJ1-6	NA	TRBV7-9	TRBD1	CASSLVEGANSPLHF	TGTGCCAGCAGCTTAGTGGAGGGGGCAAATTCACCCCTCCACTTT
TRBJ2-2	NA	TRBV27	NA	CASGVPTGHLGGELFF	TGTGCCAGCGGTGTCCCCACTGGACACCTAGGGGGGGAGCTGTTTTTT
TRBJ2-5	NA	TRBV6-5	NA	CASSYSGPTETQYF	TGTGCCAGCAGTTACTCTGGCCCCACAGAGACCCAGTACTTC
TRBJ2-7	NA	TRBV11-2	TRBD2	CASSLGAWTSGGFAYEQYF	TGTGCCAGCAGCTTAGGGGCTTGGACTAGCGGGGGGTTCGCCTACGAGCAGTACTTC
TRBJ1-4	NA	TRBV4-1	NA	CASSQATGATNEKLFF	TGCGCCAGCAGCCAGGCGACAGGTGCAACTAATGAAAAACTGTTTTTT
TRBJ1-3	NA	TRBV20-1	NA	CSASIQTMTQISGNTIYF	TGCAGTGCTAGTATACAGACTATGACCCAGATCTCTGGAAACACCATATATTTT
TRBJ2-7	NA	TRBV6-5	TRBD1	CASRTGTGGFYEQYF	TGTGCCAGCAGAACCGGGACAGGGGGCTTTTACGAGCAGTACTTC
TRBJ1-6	NA	TRBV6-5	TRBD1	CASRTTGADNSPLHF	TGTGCCAGCAGGACCACAGGGGCGGATAATTCACCCCTCCACTTT
TRBJ2-7	NA	TRBV20-1	TRBD1	CSASRDRGYEQYF	TGCAGTGCTAGTCGGGACAGGGGTTACGAGCAGTACTTC
TRBJ2-5	NA	TRBV15	NA	CATSRDLQGKETQYF	TGTGCCACCAGCAGAGATCTGCAGGGAAAAGAGACCCAGTACTTC
TRBJ2-7	NA	TRBV7-2	TRBD1	CASGQGASYEQYF	TGTGCCAGCGGACAGGGGGCTTCCTACGAGCAGTACTTC
TRBJ1-6	NA	TRBV5-1	TRBD1	CASSPGQATFSNSPLHF	TGCGCCAGCAGCCCGGGACAGGCGACGTTTTCGAATTCACCCCTCCACTTT
TRBJ1-1	few	TRBV7-3	NA	CASSFHTNTEAFF	TGTGCCAGCAGCTTCCACACCAACACTGAAGCTTTCTTT
TRBJ1-1	NA	TRBV29-1	NA	CSGAQGRNTEAFF	TGCAGCGGGGCTCAGGGGAGGAACACTGAAGCTTTCTTT
TRBJ1-2	NA	TRBV19	TRBD1	CATRDRGYGYTF	TGTGCCACCCGGGACAGGGGCTATGGCTACACCTTC
TRBJ2-5	NA	TRBV6-5	TRBD1	CASSRTGGQETQYF	TGTGCCAGCAGTAGGACAGGGGGACAAGAGACCCAGTACTTC